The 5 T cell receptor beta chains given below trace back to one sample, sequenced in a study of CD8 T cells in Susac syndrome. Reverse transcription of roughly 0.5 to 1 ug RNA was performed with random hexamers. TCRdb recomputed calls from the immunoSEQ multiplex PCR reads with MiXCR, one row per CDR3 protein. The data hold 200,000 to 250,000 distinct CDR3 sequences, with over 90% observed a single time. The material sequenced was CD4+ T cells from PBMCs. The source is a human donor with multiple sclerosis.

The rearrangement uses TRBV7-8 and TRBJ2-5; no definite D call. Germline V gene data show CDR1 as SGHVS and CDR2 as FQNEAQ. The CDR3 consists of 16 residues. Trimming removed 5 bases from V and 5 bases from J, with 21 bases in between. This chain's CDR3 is CASSPKGRALGETQYF. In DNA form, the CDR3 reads TGTGCCAGCAGCCCCAAGGGTCGGGCCCTTGGGGAGACCCAGTACTTC.

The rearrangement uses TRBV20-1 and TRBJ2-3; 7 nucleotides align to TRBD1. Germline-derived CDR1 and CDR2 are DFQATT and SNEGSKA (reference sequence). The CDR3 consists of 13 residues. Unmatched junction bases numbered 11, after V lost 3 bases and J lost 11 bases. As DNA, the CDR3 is TGCAGTGCTAGCCCACAGGGGAAATTGGGGCAGTATTTT. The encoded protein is CSASPQGKLGQYF.

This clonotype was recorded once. CDR3 in DNA: TGTGCCAGCAGAAGGACGAGTAATAATTCACCCCTCCACTTT. This sequence encodes CASRRTSNNSPLHF. The rearrangement joins TRBV5-6 to TRBJ1-6; D is ambiguous. The CDR3 is 14 amino acids. CDR1 SGHDT and CDR2 YYEEEE come from the germline V gene. V lost 5 bases and J lost 5, with 11 bases in between.

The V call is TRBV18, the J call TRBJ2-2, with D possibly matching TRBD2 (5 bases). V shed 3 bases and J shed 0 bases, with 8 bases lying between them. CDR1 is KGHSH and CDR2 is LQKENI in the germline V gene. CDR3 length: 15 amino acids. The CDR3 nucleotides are TGTGCCAGCTCACCTCCTAGCCCGAACACCGGGGAGCTGTTTTTT. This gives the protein CASSPPSPNTGELFF.

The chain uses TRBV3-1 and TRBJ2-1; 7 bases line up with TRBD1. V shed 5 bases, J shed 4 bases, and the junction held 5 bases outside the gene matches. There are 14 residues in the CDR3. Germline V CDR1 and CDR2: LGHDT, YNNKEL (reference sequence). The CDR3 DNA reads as TGTGCCAGCAGCACGAGGGGGCGGTACAATGAGCAGTTCTTC. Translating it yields CASSTRGRYNEQFF.